The 12 T cell receptor beta chains listed next were all sequenced from one sample in a study of blood T cells in healthy people across ages. With a J-beta primer mix and a sample-barcoded 5' primer, a second PCR ran roughly 6 to 11 cycles. MiXCR, run by TCRdb on the 5' RACE reads, gives a single entry per CDR3 protein. Of fewer than 900,000 distinct CDR3 sequences in the sample, more than 40% are singletons; the top ten hold 20%. Sequencing used blood. Receptor source: a woman aged 55-69 years in good health.

This chain connects TRBV12-3 or TRBV12-4 to TRBJ2-1; TRBD2 is a possible D gene (5 bases). The CDR3 loop spans 13 amino acids. The V end was cut by 5 bases, the J end by 10 bases, with 15 bases between. As DNA, the CDR3 is TGTGCCAGCAGTCCTCAGGCAGGCGGGGAGCAGTTCTTC. This codes for CASSPQAGGEQFF.

The rearrangement links TRBV20-1 to TRBJ2-1, with D uncertain. Trimming cost V 8 bases and J 5 bases, with 19 bases left between them. The germline CDR1 and CDR2 sequences are DFQATT and SNEGSKA (reference sequence). The CDR3 is 14 residues long. DNA for the CDR3: TGCAGTCCGGCCGCGGCTGCAGAAGACAATGAGCAGTTCTTC. Translation gives CSPAAAAEDNEQFF.

This clonotype was seen many times. The chain has TRBV5-1 and TRBJ2-1, with 13 nucleotides matching TRBD2. CDR3 size: 18 residues. After removal of 0 bases from V and 5 bases from J, the junction contained 8 bases not matched to a gene. Germline V CDR1 and CDR2: SGHRS, YFSETQ. CDR3 region: CASSLAPRGTSGDNEQFF. The CDR3 region has the DNA TGCGCCAGCAGCTTGGCTCCCCGAGGGACTAGCGGGGACAATGAGCAGTTCTTC. Supplemented by reference TRBV5-1 and TRBJ2-1, the full variable domain reads KAGVTQTPRYLIKTRGQQVTLSCSPISGHRSVSWYQQTPGQGLQFLFEYFSETQRNKGNFPGRFSGRQFSNSRSEMNVSTLELGDSALYLCASSLAPRGTSGDNEQFFGPGTRLTVL.

With regard to this clonotype: Being one base from a much bigger clone, this may be a read error. The genes are TRBV4-1 and TRBJ2-3; 12 nucleotides line up with TRBD2. CDR1 and CDR2 from the germline V gene are MGHRA and YSYEKL. The CDR3 has 17 residues. The CDR3 loop is CASSQEWASGGADTRYF. The CDR3 coding sequence is TGCGCCAGCAGCCAAGAATGGGCTAGCGGGGGGGCGGATACGCGGTATTTT.

This clonotype was counted between two and nine times. The chain uses TRBV9 and TRBJ2-1; 8 nucleotides line up with TRBD2. Trimming cost V 0 bases and J 9 bases; bases outside gene matches: 11. This CDR3 contains 16 residues. Germline CDR1 SGDLS, CDR2 YYNGEE. CDR3 sequence (DNA): TGTGCCAGCAGCGTAGAATCGGGGGGGCGGGGTGGTGAGCAGTTCTTC. Its protein product is CASSVESGGRGGEQFF.

For this clonotype: Sequence at one end of the junction differs from germline and may be a read error. The chain couples TRBV7-2 to TRBJ2-3; 13 bases are shared with TRBD2. Germline CDR1 is SGHTA and CDR2 is FQGNSA. The CDR3 loop spans 17 amino acids. This chain's CDR3 is CAGSLGPGLAGQDTQYF. CDR3 sequence (DNA): TGTGCCGGCAGCTTAGGTCCGGGACTAGCGGGACAAGATACGCAGTATTTT.

This clonotype was counted a few times. This chain connects TRBV24-1 to TRBJ2-1; 12 bases are shared with TRBD2. Germline CDR1 reads KGHDR; CDR2 reads SFDVKD. The J segment lost 6 bases and the V segment lost 4 bases, leaving 3 bases of the junction unmatched. CDR3 length equals 15 residues. In DNA form, the CDR3 reads TGTGCCACCAGTGAGACTAGCGGGAGCGGCAATGAGCAGTTCTTC. Encoded protein: CATSETSGSGNEQFF.

This clonotype was counted a few times. The V and J genes are TRBV18 and TRBJ2-7; 7 bases align to TRBD1. The CDR3 runs 16 residues. In germline, CDR1 is KGHSH, CDR2 LQKENI. V lost 4 bases to trimming and J lost 1 base; unmatched junction nucleotides: 10. The CDR3 coding sequence is TGTGCCAGCTCACTGTTACAGGGGAAGGGGTCCTACGAGCAGTACTTC. Its protein product is CASSLLQGKGSYEQYF.

The chain is built from TRBV25-1 and TRBJ1-1, with D tentatively TRBD1 (5 bases). Trimming shortened V by 2 bases and J by 11 bases, and 15 bases separated the two germline ends. The CDR3 length is 13 residues. The V gene's germline CDR1 is MGHDK and CDR2 SYGVNS. The chain's CDR3 is CASSEDPGPGAFF. The CDR3 coding sequence is TGTGCCAGCAGTGAAGATCCAGGGCCCGGGGCTTTCTTT.

This clonotype was seen many times. V usage is TRBV29-1 and J usage is TRBJ2-7; D gene ambiguous. V gave up 8 bases and J gave up 2 bases, with 13 bases separating them. The CDR3 spans 12 residues. Germline values: CDR1 SQVTM, CDR2 ANQGSEA. The CDR3 bases are TGCAGCAACGGGCCCCTCACCTACGAGCAGTACTTC. Its translation is CSNGPLTYEQYF.

Only a few counts were recorded for this clonotype. For the CDR3, the DNA is TGTGCCAGCAGTGGGACAGCTGGGACCTACGAGCAGTACTTC. It translates to CASSGTAGTYEQYF. The rearrangement uses TRBV27 and TRBJ2-7; TRBD1 matches 7 bases. From germline, CDR1 is MNHEY and CDR2 SMNVEV (reference sequence). V gave up 5 bases and J gave up 2 bases; unmatched junction bases: 6. CDR3 length equals 14 residues.

This clonotype came up a few times. The rearrangement links TRBV3-1 to TRBJ1-1; 7 bases agree with TRBD1. Germline values: CDR1 LGHDT, CDR2 YNNKEL (reference sequence). The CDR3 contains 14 residues. The V and J ends lost 3 bases and 7 bases, in that order; junction bases with no gene match: 8. The CDR3 region is CASSHTGSGGEAFF. The DNA for the CDR3 is TGTGCCAGCAGCCATACAGGGTCAGGGGGTGAAGCTTTCTTT.